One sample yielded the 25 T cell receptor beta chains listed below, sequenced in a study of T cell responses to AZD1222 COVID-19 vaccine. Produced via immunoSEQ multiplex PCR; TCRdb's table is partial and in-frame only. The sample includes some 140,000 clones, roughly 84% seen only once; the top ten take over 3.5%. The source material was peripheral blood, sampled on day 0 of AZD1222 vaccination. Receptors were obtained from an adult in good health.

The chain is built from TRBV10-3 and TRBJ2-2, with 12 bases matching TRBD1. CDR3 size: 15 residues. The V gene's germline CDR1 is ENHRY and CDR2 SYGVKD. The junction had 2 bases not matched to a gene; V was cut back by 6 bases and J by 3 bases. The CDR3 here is CAIRGTGGYTGELFF. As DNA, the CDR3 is TGTGCCATCAGAGGGACAGGGGGCTACACCGGGGAGCTGTTTTTT.

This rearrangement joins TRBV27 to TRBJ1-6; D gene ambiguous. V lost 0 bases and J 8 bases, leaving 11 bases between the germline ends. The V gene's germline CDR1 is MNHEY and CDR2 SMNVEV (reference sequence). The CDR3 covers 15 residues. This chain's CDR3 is CASSLSVILYSPLHF. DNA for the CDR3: TGTGCCAGCAGTTTATCGGTGATATTATATTCACCCCTCCACTTT.

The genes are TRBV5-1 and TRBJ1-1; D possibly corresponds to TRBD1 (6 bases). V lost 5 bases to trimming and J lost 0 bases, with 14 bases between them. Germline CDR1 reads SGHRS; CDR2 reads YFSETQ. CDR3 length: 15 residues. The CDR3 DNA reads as TGCGCCAGCAGAGTACAGGGAGAACTGAACACTGAAGCTTTCTTT. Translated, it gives CASRVQGELNTEAFF.

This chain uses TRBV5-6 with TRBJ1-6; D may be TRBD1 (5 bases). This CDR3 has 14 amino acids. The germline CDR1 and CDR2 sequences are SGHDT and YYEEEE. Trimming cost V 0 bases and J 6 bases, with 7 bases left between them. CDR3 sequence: CASSLEGVNSPLHF. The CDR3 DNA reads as TGTGCCAGCAGCTTGGAAGGGGTTAATTCACCCCTCCACTTT.

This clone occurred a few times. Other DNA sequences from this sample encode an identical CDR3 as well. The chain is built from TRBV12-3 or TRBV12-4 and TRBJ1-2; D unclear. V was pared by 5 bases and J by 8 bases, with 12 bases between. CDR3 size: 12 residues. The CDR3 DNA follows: TGTGCCAGCAGTCGGGAGGCAGGAGGCTACACCTTC. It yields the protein CASSREAGGYTF.

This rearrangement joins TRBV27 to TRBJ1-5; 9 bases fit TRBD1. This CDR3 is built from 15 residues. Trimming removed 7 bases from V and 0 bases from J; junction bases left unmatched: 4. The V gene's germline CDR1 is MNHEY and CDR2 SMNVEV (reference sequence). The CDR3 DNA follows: TGTGCCAGCACCCGGACAGGGGATAGCAATCAGCCCCAGCATTTT. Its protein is CASTRTGDSNQPQHF.

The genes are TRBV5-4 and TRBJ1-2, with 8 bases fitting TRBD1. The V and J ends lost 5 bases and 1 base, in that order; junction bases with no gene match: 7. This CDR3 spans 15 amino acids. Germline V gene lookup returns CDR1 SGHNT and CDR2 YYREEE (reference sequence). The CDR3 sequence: CASRHRGQGNYGYTF. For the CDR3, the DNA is TGTGCCAGCAGACACCGAGGACAGGGTAACTATGGCTACACCTTC.

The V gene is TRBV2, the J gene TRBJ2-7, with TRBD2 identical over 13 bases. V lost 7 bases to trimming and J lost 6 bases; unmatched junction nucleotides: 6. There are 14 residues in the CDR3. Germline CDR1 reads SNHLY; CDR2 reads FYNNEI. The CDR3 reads CASKGTSGAAEQYF. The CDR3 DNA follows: TGTGCCAGCAAAGGGACTAGCGGGGCTGCCGAGCAGTACTTC.

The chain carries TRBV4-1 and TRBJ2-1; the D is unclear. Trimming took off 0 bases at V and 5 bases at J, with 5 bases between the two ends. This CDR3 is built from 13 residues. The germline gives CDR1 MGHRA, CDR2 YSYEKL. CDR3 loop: CASSQDRNNEQFF. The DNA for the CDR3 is TGCGCCAGCAGCCAAGACAGGAACAATGAGCAGTTCTTC.

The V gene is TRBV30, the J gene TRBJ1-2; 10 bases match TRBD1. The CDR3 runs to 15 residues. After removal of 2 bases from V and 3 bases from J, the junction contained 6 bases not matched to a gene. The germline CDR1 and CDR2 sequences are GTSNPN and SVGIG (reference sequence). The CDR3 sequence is CAWSTGQGDDYGYTF. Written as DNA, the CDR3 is TGTGCCTGGAGTACTGGACAGGGGGACGACTATGGCTACACCTTC.

The CDR3 protein is CASSPAWGGNTEAFF. CDR3 sequence (DNA): TGTGCCAGCAGCCCCGCGTGGGGAGGGAACACTGAAGCTTTCTTT. The chain has TRBV3-1 (or the pseudogene TRBV3-2) and TRBJ1-1; D gene unclear. The CDR3 runs 15 residues. Looked up from germline, CDR1 is LGHDT and CDR2 is YNNKEL (reference sequence). V was pared by 4 bases and J by 1 base, with 13 bases between.

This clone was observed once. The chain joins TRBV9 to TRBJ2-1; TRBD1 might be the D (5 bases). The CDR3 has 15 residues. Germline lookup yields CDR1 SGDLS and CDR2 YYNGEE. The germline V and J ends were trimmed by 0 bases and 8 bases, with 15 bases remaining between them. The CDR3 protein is CASSVVGQGTDEQFF. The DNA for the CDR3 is TGTGCCAGCAGCGTAGTCGGGCAGGGTACCGATGAGCAGTTCTTC.

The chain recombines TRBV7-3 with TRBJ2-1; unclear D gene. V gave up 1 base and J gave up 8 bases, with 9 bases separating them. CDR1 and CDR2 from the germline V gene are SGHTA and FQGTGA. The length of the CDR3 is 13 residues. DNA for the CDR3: TGTGCCAGCAGCTTAATGATCGAACATGAGCAGTTCTTC. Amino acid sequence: CASSLMIEHEQFF.

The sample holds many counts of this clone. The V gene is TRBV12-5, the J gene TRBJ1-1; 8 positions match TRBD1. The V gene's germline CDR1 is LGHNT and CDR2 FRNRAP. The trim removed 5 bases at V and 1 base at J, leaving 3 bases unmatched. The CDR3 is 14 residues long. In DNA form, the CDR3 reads TGTGCTAGTGGTCAACAGGGGGGGAACACTGAAGCTTTCTTT. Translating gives CASGQQGGNTEAFF.

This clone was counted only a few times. The DNA for the CDR3 is TGTGCCAGCAGCTTAGAAGGGCGGGGGCTAGGGAATGAGCAGTTCTTC. It encodes CASSLEGRGLGNEQFF. The chain carries TRBV7-3 and TRBJ2-1, with a weak D call TRBD2 (7 bases). In germline, CDR1 is SGHTA, CDR2 FQGTGA. V dropped 2 bases and J dropped 7 bases, with 18 bases sitting between them. CDR3 size: 16 residues. The whole variable domain, filled in from reference TRBV7-3 and TRBJ2-1, reads GAGVSQTPSNKVTEKGKYVELRCDPISGHTALYWYRQSLGQGPEFLIYFQGTGAADDSGLPNDRFFAVRPEGSVSTLKIQRTERGDSAVYLCASSLEGRGLGNEQFFGPGTRLTVL.

CDR3 DNA sequence: TGTGCCAGCACCCAAATGAGGAACCCCTACAATGAGCAGTTCTTC. It translates to CASTQMRNPYNEQFF. The rearrangement joins TRBV6-7 to TRBJ2-1; unclear D gene. TRBV6-7 is identified as an open reading frame with a role that is uncertain. Trimming took 7 bases from V and 2 from J, leaving 15 bases between them. CDR3 size: 15 residues.

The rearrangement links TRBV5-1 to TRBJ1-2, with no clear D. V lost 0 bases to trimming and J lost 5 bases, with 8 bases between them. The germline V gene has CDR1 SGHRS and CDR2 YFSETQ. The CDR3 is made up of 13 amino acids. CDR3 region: CASSLESAYGYTF. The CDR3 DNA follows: TGCGCCAGCAGCTTGGAGTCAGCTTATGGCTACACCTTC.

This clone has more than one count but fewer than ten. CDR3 coding DNA: TGCGCCAGCAGTTGGGGTGTCAACACAGATACGCAGTATTTT. This gives the protein CASSWGVNTDTQYF. V usage is TRBV5-1 and J usage is TRBJ2-3; D is undetermined. V was trimmed by 5 bases and J by 2 bases, leaving 12 bases between them. This CDR3 has 14 residues. From germline, CDR1 is SGHRS and CDR2 YFSETQ.

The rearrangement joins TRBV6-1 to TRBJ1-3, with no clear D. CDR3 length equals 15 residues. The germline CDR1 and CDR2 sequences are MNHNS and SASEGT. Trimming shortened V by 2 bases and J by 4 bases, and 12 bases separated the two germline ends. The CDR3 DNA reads TGTGCCAGCAGTGAACAAGGTGGTAGAGGAAACACCATATATTTT. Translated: CASSEQGGRGNTIYF.

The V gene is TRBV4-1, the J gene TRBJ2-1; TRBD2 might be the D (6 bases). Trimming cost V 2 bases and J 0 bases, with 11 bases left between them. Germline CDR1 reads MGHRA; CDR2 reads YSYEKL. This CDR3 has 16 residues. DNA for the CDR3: TGCGCCAGCAGCCAATCGGCGGGGAGCTCCTACAATGAGCAGTTCTTC. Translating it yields CASSQSAGSSYNEQFF.

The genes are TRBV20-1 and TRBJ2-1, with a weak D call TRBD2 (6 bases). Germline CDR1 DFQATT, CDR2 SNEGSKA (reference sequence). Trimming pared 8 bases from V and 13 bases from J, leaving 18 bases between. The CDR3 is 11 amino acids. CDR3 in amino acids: CSTRLVDNQFF. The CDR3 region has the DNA TGCAGTACCCGACTAGTCGACAATCAGTTCTTC.

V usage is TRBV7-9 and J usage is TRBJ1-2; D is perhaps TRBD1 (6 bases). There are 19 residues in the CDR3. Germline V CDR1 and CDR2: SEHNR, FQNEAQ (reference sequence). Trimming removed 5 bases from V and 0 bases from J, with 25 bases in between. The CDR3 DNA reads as TGTGCCAGCAGCCCGAGAAAGGACAGCCAAGTCGAAGCTAACTATGGCTACACCTTC. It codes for CASSPRKDSQVEANYGYTF.

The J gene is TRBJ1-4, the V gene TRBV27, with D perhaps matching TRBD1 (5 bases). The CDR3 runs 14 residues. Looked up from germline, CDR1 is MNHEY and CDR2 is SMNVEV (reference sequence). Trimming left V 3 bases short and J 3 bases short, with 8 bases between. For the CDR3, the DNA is TGTGCCAGCAGTTTGTCCAGGGCTAATGAAAAACTGTTTTTT. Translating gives CASSLSRANEKLFF.

The CDR3 DNA reads as TGTGCCAGCAGGGGACAGGGGAATTCACCCCTCCACTTT. It encodes CASRGQGNSPLHF. The chain is built from TRBV6-5 and TRBJ1-6; 10 bases map to TRBD1. This CDR3 has 13 amino acids. Trimming removed 6 bases from V and 7 bases from J; junction bases left unmatched: 0. Germline V gives CDR1 MNHEY, CDR2 SVGAGI.

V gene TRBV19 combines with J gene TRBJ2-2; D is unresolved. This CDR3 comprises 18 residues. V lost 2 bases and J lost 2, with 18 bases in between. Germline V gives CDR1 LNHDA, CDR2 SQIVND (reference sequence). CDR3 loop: CASSILGGQVGNTGELFF. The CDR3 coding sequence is TGTGCCAGTAGTATACTGGGTGGGCAGGTTGGCAACACCGGGGAGCTGTTTTTT.